Listed below are T cell receptor beta chains from one sample, sequenced in a study of shared clonotypes between healthy human individuals. The table came from immunoSEQ multiplex PCR; TCRdb's copy has only in-frame clones and leaves some out. The sample contains just over 2,000,000 clones, 90% to 95% of which appear only once. Sequencing was performed on naive CD4+ T cells sorted from blood. The receptor set was obtained from a man between 18 and 35 years old in good health. CDR3s include the opening cysteine and the closing phenylalanine or tryptophan. Fields, in order: clone size, D gene, V gene, J gene, CDR3 protein, CDR3 DNA. A D gene is named only where the DNA matches it firmly. A row's size may be missing; if present it is once, few, many or a size class.

size: NA
D: NA
V: TRBV19
J: TRBJ1-6
CDR3: CASSPWGGSPLHF
DNA: TGTGCCAGTAGTCCCTGGGGGGGTTCACCCCTCCACTTT

size: NA
D: TRBD2
V: TRBV7-2
J: TRBJ2-3
CDR3: CASSPTTSGHTDTQYF
DNA: TGTGCCAGCAGCCCGACGACTAGCGGGCACACAGATACGCAGTATTTT

size: NA
D: NA
V: TRBV4-1
J: TRBJ1-2
CDR3: CASSRNRDGDGYTF
DNA: TGCGCCAGCAGCCGAAACAGGGATGGGGATGGCTACACCTTC

size: NA
D: TRBD1
V: TRBV5-4
J: TRBJ1-2
CDR3: CASSFWDRILYGYTF
DNA: TGTGCCAGCAGCTTCTGGGACAGAATTCTCTATGGCTACACCTTC

size: NA
D: NA
V: TRBV7-3
J: TRBJ1-1
CDR3: CASSTTAYTEAFF
DNA: TGTGCCAGCAGCACCACAGCTTACACTGAAGCTTTCTTT

size: NA
D: NA
V: TRBV6-1
J: TRBJ1-1
CDR3: CASSGQVSTEAFF
DNA: TGTGCCAGCAGTGGACAGGTATCCACTGAAGCTTTCTTT

size: NA
D: TRBD1
V: TRBV10-2
J: TRBJ1-4
CDR3: CASRDGTGSEKLFF
DNA: TGCGCCAGCAGGGACGGGACAGGGAGTGAAAAACTGTTTTTT

size: NA
D: NA
V: TRBV6-1
J: TRBJ2-7
CDR3: CASNEGSPYEQYF
DNA: TGTGCCAGCAACGAGGGGAGCCCCTACGAGCAGTACTTC

size: NA
D: TRBD1
V: TRBV7-3
J: TRBJ2-5
CDR3: CASSLPGQGQETQYF
DNA: TGTGCCAGCAGCTTACCCGGACAGGGCCAAGAGACCCAGTACTTC

size: NA
D: NA
V: TRBV7-9
J: TRBJ1-4
CDR3: CASSLEGQWGANEKLFF
DNA: TGTGCCAGCAGCTTAGAAGGACAGTGGGGAGCTAATGAAAAACTGTTTTTT

size: NA
D: NA
V: TRBV25-1
J: TRBJ2-3
CDR3: CASSEEGARHTDTQYF
DNA: TGTGCCAGCAGTGAAGAAGGGGCCCGTCACACAGATACGCAGTATTTT

size: NA
D: NA
V: TRBV27
J: TRBJ2-7
CDR3: CASSSSSYEQYF
DNA: TGTGCCAGCAGTTCGAGCAGCTACGAGCAGTACTTC

size: NA
D: NA
V: TRBV2
J: TRBJ2-7
CDR3: CASHQTAYEQYF
DNA: TGTGCCAGCCATCAGACAGCCTACGAGCAGTACTTC

size: NA
D: NA
V: TRBV5-3
J: TRBJ1-6
CDR3: CARSLEHKYNSPLHF
DNA: TGTGCCAGAAGCTTGGAACACAAGTATAATTCACCCCTCCACTTT

size: NA
D: TRBD1
V: TRBV6-5
J: TRBJ2-3
CDR3: CASSDRGWTDTQYF
DNA: TGTGCCAGCAGCGACAGGGGGTGGACAGATACGCAGTATTTT

size: once
D: TRBD1
V: TRBV6-5
J: TRBJ1-1
CDR3: CASNRQGEAFF
DNA: TGTGCCAGCAACCGACAGGGTGAAGCTTTCTTT

size: NA
D: NA
V: TRBV4-3
J: TRBJ2-3
CDR3: CASSQAELRSDTQYF
DNA: TGCGCCAGCAGCCAAGCCGAACTCAGGTCAGATACGCAGTATTTT

size: NA
D: TRBD1
V: TRBV18
J: TRBJ1-6
CDR3: CASSPPSGQGGQTLHF
DNA: TGTGCCAGCTCACCACCATCGGGACAGGGGGGCCAGACCCTCCACTTT

size: NA
D: NA
V: TRBV10-2
J: TRBJ2-3
CDR3: CASSEELATDTQYF
DNA: TGCGCCAGCAGTGAGGAACTAGCCACAGATACGCAGTATTTT

size: NA
D: TRBD1
V: TRBV2
J: TRBJ1-1
CDR3: CASSPIGTGGTEAFF
DNA: TGTGCCAGCAGTCCAATTGGAACAGGGGGCACTGAAGCTTTCTTT

size: NA
D: NA
V: TRBV7-6
J: TRBJ2-7
CDR3: CASSTGAPTHEQYF
DNA: TGTGCCAGCAGCACCGGGGCCCCTACCCACGAGCAGTACTTC

size: NA
D: NA
V: TRBV18
J: TRBJ1-5
CDR3: CASSPFNSNQPQHF
DNA: TGTGCCAGCTCACCGTTTAATAGCAATCAGCCCCAGCATTTT

size: NA
D: NA
V: TRBV19
J: TRBJ1-1
CDR3: CASSIGGRGTEAFF
DNA: TGTGCCAGTAGTATCGGGGGGCGAGGCACTGAAGCTTTCTTT

size: NA
D: NA
V: TRBV7-9
J: TRBJ1-1
CDR3: CASSLGVPNTEAFF
DNA: TGTGCCAGCAGCTTAGGGGTCCCGAACACTGAAGCTTTCTTT

size: once
D: NA
V: TRBV9
J: TRBJ2-1
CDR3: CASSVDWGAYNEQFF
DNA: TGTGCCAGCAGCGTAGACTGGGGGGCCTACAATGAGCAGTTCTTC

size: NA
D: NA
V: TRBV7-7
J: TRBJ2-1
CDR3: CASSSVRDKVYNEQFF
DNA: TGTGCTAGCAGCTCAGTCCGGGACAAGGTCTACAATGAGCAGTTCTTC

size: NA
D: NA
V: TRBV18
J: TRBJ1-5
CDR3: CASSPTESQPQHF
DNA: TGTGCCAGCTCACCGACAGAAAGTCAGCCCCAGCATTTT

size: NA
D: NA
V: TRBV5-1
J: TRBJ2-7
CDR3: CASSEFAREQYF
DNA: TGCGCCAGCAGCGAGTTTGCCCGGGAGCAGTACTTC

size: NA
D: TRBD1
V: TRBV29-1
J: TRBJ1-1
CDR3: CSAENRGGRIGEAFF
DNA: TGCAGCGCCGAAAACAGGGGAGGGAGGATAGGTGAAGCTTTCTTT

size: NA
D: NA
V: TRBV29-1
J: TRBJ2-7
CDR3: CSAAQVSYEQYF
DNA: TGCAGCGCCGCCCAGGTCAGCTACGAGCAGTACTTC

size: NA
D: NA
V: TRBV2
J: TRBJ1-5
CDR3: CASKQGDINQPQHF
DNA: TGTGCCAGCAAGCAAGGGGATATCAATCAGCCCCAGCATTTT

size: NA
D: NA
V: TRBV9
J: TRBJ2-1
CDR3: CASSPRVANEQFF
DNA: TGTGCCAGCAGCCCCCGGGTGGCCAATGAGCAGTTCTTC

size: NA
D: TRBD2
V: TRBV25-1
J: TRBJ2-7
CDR3: CASSAPGTSGYEQYF
DNA: TGTGCCAGCAGTGCCCCCGGGACTAGCGGCTACGAGCAGTACTTC

size: NA
D: NA
V: TRBV6-5
J: TRBJ2-2
CDR3: CASKGRGVTGELFF
DNA: TGTGCCAGCAAGGGCAGGGGGGTCACCGGGGAGCTGTTTTTT

size: once
D: TRBD1
V: TRBV10-3
J: TRBJ2-7
CDR3: CAIGRDRGFAEQYF
DNA: TGTGCCATCGGGAGGGACAGGGGATTTGCCGAGCAGTACTTC

size: NA
D: NA
V: TRBV7-2
J: TRBJ2-5
CDR3: CASSLWEETQYF
DNA: TGTGCCAGCAGCTTATGGGAAGAGACCCAGTACTTC

size: once
D: TRBD2
V: TRBV4-2
J: TRBJ2-7
CDR3: CASSQGLAGENYEQYF
DNA: TGTGCCAGCAGCCAAGGCCTAGCGGGGGAAAATTACGAGCAGTACTTC

size: NA
D: NA
V: TRBV13
J: TRBJ2-1
CDR3: CASSLKQINEQFF
DNA: TGTGCCAGCAGCTTAAAACAAATTAATGAGCAGTTCTTC

size: NA
D: NA
V: TRBV5-6
J: TRBJ1-5
CDR3: CASSLVGGNQPQHF
DNA: TGTGCCAGCAGCTTGGTCGGGGGCAATCAGCCCCAGCATTTT

size: NA
D: TRBD1
V: TRBV16
J: TRBJ1-2
CDR3: CASSQHGQGDGYTF
DNA: TGTGCCAGCAGCCAACACGGACAGGGGGATGGCTACACCTTC

size: NA
D: NA
V: TRBV7-3
J: TRBJ2-2
CDR3: CASSPAPQTPGELFF
DNA: TGTGCCAGCAGCCCCGCCCCCCAGACGCCCGGGGAGCTGTTTTTT

size: NA
D: TRBD2
V: TRBV5-1
J: TRBJ2-7
CDR3: CASSAGLAGVNYEQYF
DNA: TGCGCCAGCAGCGCGGGACTAGCGGGGGTAAACTACGAGCAGTACTTC

size: few
D: NA
V: TRBV4-1
J: TRBJ1-5
CDR3: CASSPELRQSNQPQHF
DNA: TGCGCCAGCAGCCCTGAACTCAGGCAAAGCAATCAGCCCCAGCATTTT

size: NA
D: NA
V: TRBV10-3
J: TRBJ2-1
CDR3: CAISESKPGAGGNEQFF
DNA: TGTGCCATCAGTGAGTCGAAACCGGGGGCCGGAGGAAATGAGCAGTTCTTC

size: NA
D: NA
V: TRBV7-8
J: TRBJ2-3
CDR3: CASSLRPGQRLDTQYF
DNA: TGTGCCAGCAGCTTACGGCCGGGACAACGATTGGATACGCAGTATTTT